This T cell receptor beta chain was observed in a study of OX40 agonist ivuxolimab in advanced cancers. Study-level background: In this trial design, patients received ivuxolimab intravenously at 0.01 to 10 mg/kg every 2 weeks. The group had a mean age of around 60 years, ranged from about 23 to 79, and was 82.7% male. Overall study findings and caveats: Expanded clones tended on average to be more numerous among CD8+ T cells than CD4+. A proportion of nonresponders additionally exhibited low normalized T-cell clonal expansion.

The CDR3 is 15 residues long. Trimming shortened V by 0 bases and J by 2 bases, and 8 bases separated the two germline ends. Germline V gene sequence: CDR1 LGHNA, CDR2 YNFKEQ. Concerning this clone itself: Its target is unknown.

Profiling relied on immunoSEQ multiplex PCR, and the TCRdb table lists in-frame clones only, not all of them. Among some 94,000 clones listed, around 90% were seen once. This chain uses TRBV4-2 with TRBJ2-1; D gene unclear. The material was CD4+ or CD8+ T cells sorted from blood, obtained in a trial of the OX40 agonist ivuxolimab. The origin of this receptor is an adult with an advanced solid tumor such as melanoma, head and neck, liver or kidney cancer. CDR3 in DNA: TGTGCCAGCAGCCAAGAAACGGACCCCTACAATGAGCAGTTCTTC. Encoded protein: CASSQETDPYNEQFF.